These T cell receptor beta chains were read from a single sample in a study of post-analysis software for immune sequencing data. TCRdb used MiXCR to reprocess the PCR reads, holding one entry per CDR3 protein. The profile shows 750,000 to 950,000 distinct CDR3 sequences, about 45% of them singletons. Sequencing was done on a sample of blood. These receptors were taken from a girl aged 10 to 17 with multiple sclerosis. CDR3s include the opening cysteine and the closing phenylalanine or tryptophan. The D gene is left open where the match is weak. Part of the rows lack a size; the others show once, few, many or a class for expanded clones.

TRBV4-3	TRBD2	19	TRBJ2-6	-	TGCGCCAGCAGCCAAGATCCCCCGGGGGGAAGCTCTGGGGCCAACGTCCTGACTTTC	CASSQDPPGGSSGANVLTF
TRBV9	-	14	TRBJ1-2	-	TGTGCCAGCAGCGTAGAGGACGGGGGCCCCGGCTACACCTTC	CASSVEDGGPGYTF
TRBV7-2	-	16	TRBJ2-5	-	TGTGCCAGCAGCTTAATACCGGACCACGGAGGGGAGACCCAGTACTTC	CASSLIPDHGGETQYF
TRBV20-1	-	13	TRBJ2-5	-	TGCAGTGCTAGAGACACGGGATTGGAGACCCAGTACTTC	CSARDTGLETQYF
TRBV12-3/TRBV12-4	-	13	TRBJ1-1	many	TGTGCCAGCAGCCATCAGGGGCGGACTGAAGCTTTCTTT	CASSHQGRTEAFF
TRBV7-9	TRBD2	15	TRBJ2-1	-	TGTGCCAGTTGTGCGGGAGGGCCCTCCTACAATGAGCAGTTCTTC	CASCAGGPSYNEQFF
TRBV5-1	-	15	TRBJ2-5	few	TGCGCCAGCAGCCGATTGAGGGCAGGGCAAGAGACCCAGTACTTC	CASSRLRAGQETQYF
TRBV6-1	-	18	TRBJ1-5	many	TGTGCCAGCTCCAAAGGGCCGAGAGGCGGGGCTGCAAATCAGCCCCAGCATTTT	CASSKGPRGGAANQPQHF
TRBV12-3/TRBV12-4	-	15	TRBJ1-4	few	TGTGCCAGCAGTTTCCGGCGTAACAGTAATGAAAAACTGTTTTTT	CASSFRRNSNEKLFF
TRBV6-5	TRBD1	14	TRBJ2-5	-	TGTGCCAGCAGCAGACAGGGACCCGTGGCGACCCAGTACTTC	CASSRQGPVATQYF
TRBV29-1	TRBD2	16	TRBJ2-1	few	TGCAGCGTTGAGGACCCGGGACTAAGCTCCTACAATGAGCAGTTCTTC	CSVEDPGLSSYNEQFF
TRBV7-8	-	16	TRBJ1-5	-	TGTGCCAGCAGCTTAGGCCTCAGGGGTCAGTACCAGCCCCAGCATTTT	CASSLGLRGQYQPQHF
TRBV6-5	TRBD2	12	TRBJ2-4	-	TGTGCCACCGGGCGGGAGGTCAATGAGCAGTACTTC	CATGREVNEQYF
TRBV11-3	-	17	TRBJ2-1	few	TGTGCCAGCAGCCCCAGCCGGGAACGAGGGGTGGATAATGAGCAGTTCTTC	CASSPSRERGVDNEQFF
TRBV25-1	TRBD1	17	TRBJ2-5	few	TGTGCCAGCAGTGAATTTAACGGACAGGGTGGACAAGAGACCCAGTACTTC	CASSEFNGQGGQETQYF
TRBV27	TRBD1	15	TRBJ2-5	-	TGTGCCAGCAGTCCAGGACAGGGGGCGGCCCGAGAGCAGTACTTC	CASSPGQGAAREQYF
TRBV12-3/TRBV12-4	TRBD2	14	TRBJ2-1	-	TGTGCCAGCATCCTTAGCGGGAGGGGAGGTGAGCAGTTCTTC	CASILSGRGGEQFF
TRBV29-1	-	14	TRBJ1-2	-	TGCAGCGTTGGGGGCAGCAACCTTAGGGGGGGCTACACCTTC	CSVGGSNLRGGYTF
TRBV29-1	-	13	TRBJ2-5	-	TGCAGCGTTGATCCGGGGATTGGCGAGACCCAGTACTTC	CSVDPGIGETQYF
TRBV29-1	-	15	TRBJ1-1	-	TGCAGCGTTGAAGTTATAGGCAGAGCGAACACTGAAGCTTTCTTT	CSVEVIGRANTEAFF
TRBV5-1	-	14	TRBJ2-7	-	TGCGCCAGCAGCAAACGGGACACCGCCTACGAGCAGTACTTC	CASSKRDTAYEQYF
TRBV28	TRBD1	11	TRBJ2-7	few	TGTGCCAGCAGGTCGGACAGGGAGCAGTACTTC	CASRSDREQYF
TRBV20-1	-	14	TRBJ2-1	-	TGCAGTGCTAGAGAAGCAGGGGACTACAATGAGCAGTTCTTC	CSAREAGDYNEQFF
TRBV7-9	-	13	TRBJ2-1	few	TGTGCCAGCAGCTTAGCCATCTACAATGAGCAGTTCTTC	CASSLAIYNEQFF
TRBV6-1	TRBD1	15	TRBJ1-2	-	TGTGCCAGCAGTGAAGGATGGGACAGACTATATGGCTACACCTTC	CASSEGWDRLYGYTF
TRBV5-1	-	16	TRBJ2-1	-	TGCGCCAGCAGCTTGGCCCGGGACCAGACTTACAATGAGCAGTTCTTC	CASSLARDQTYNEQFF
TRBV11-2	-	16	TRBJ2-3	-	TGTGCCAGCATCGTAGGGGTGGGAGCCTACACAGATACGCAGTATTTT	CASIVGVGAYTDTQYF
TRBV6-5	-	13	TRBJ2-1	few	TGTGCCAGCAGCCTGGAGAGAAACAATGAGCAGTTCTTC	CASSLERNNEQFF
TRBV20-1	TRBD1	13	TRBJ1-4	-	TGCAGTGCTACTTGGACAGGAACCGAAAAACTGTTTTTT	CSATWTGTEKLFF
TRBV12-3/TRBV12-4	-	13	TRBJ1-2	-	TGTGCCAGCACCCTAGAGACGGTTGATGGCTACACCTTC	CASTLETVDGYTF
TRBV15	TRBD2	13	TRBJ2-1	-	TGTGCCTCCAAAAAGCGGGGGTACAATGAGCGGTTCTTC	CASKKRGYNERFF
TRBV7-9	TRBD2	14	TRBJ2-7	-	TGTGCCAGCAGCCCCCGACTAGCGGGAGTCGAGCAGTACTTC	CASSPRLAGVEQYF
TRBV7-2	-	14	TRBJ2-7	-	TGTGCCAGCAGCTTAGGGCTGTCCGGGGACGAGCAGTACTTC	CASSLGLSGDEQYF
TRBV9	-	15	TRBJ2-5	-	TGTGCCAGCAGCGTCCTCGGGACCGCGAGTGGGACCCAGTACTTC	CASSVLGTASGTQYF
TRBV27	TRBD1	16	TRBJ2-7	few	TGTGCCAGCAGTTTTCAGCCGGGGGACAGGTACTACGAGCAGTACTTC	CASSFQPGDRYYEQYF
TRBV3-1	-	15	TRBJ2-3	-	TGTGCCAGCAGCCTAAGGGGGGGGAGGGCAGATACGCAGTATTTT	CASSLRGGRADTQYF
TRBV4-2	-	13	TRBJ1-1	-	TGTGCCAGCAGCCCTCTTGAGGGACCGGGAGCTTTCTTT	CASSPLEGPGAFF
TRBV6-2/TRBV6-3	-	13	TRBJ2-7	many	TGTGCCAGCAGATCCGGACACAGCTACGAGCAGTACTTC	CASRSGHSYEQYF